The 29 T cell receptor beta chains in this list originate from one sample, sequenced in a study of T cells in Graves' hyperthyroidism and ophthalmopathy. Authors of the study amplified TCR beta CDR3 regions from RNA transcripts. The HTBI set primed first-round TCR CDR3 RT-PCR. TCRdb re-derived calls from the multiplex PCR reads in MiXCR, one entry per CDR3 protein. The sample lists some 490,000 distinct CDR3 sequences, roughly 23% occurring once. Material: blood. These receptors all come from a woman aged 70 to 79 with Graves' ophthalmopathy.

V and J are TRBV6-1 and TRBJ2-7, with TRBD2 matching over 7 bases. CDR1 MNHNS and CDR2 SASEGT come from the germline V gene. The CDR3 runs 15 residues. V lost 4 bases, J lost 4 bases, and 10 bases stayed unmatched. The CDR3 sequence: CASSATSERSYEQYF. In nucleotides, the CDR3 is TGTGCCAGCAGTGCTACTAGCGAGAGGTCTTACGAGCAGTACTTC.

This clonotype was detected ten times or more. CDR3 in DNA: TGTGCCAGCAGCTTAGCCTTAGCGGGAGATGAGCAGTTCTTC. It encodes CASSLALAGDEQFF. V usage is TRBV7-8 and J usage is TRBJ2-1; 9 positions match TRBD2. Germline loops: CDR1 SGHVS, CDR2 FQNEAQ. The CDR3 is made up of 14 amino acids. V lost 0 bases, J lost 8 bases, and 2 bases stayed unmatched.

The table lists this clonotype with many counts. The V and J genes are TRBV28 and TRBJ1-4; a weak D match, TRBD1 (5 bases). The length of the CDR3 is 15 residues. V shed 4 bases and J shed 4 bases, with 13 bases lying between them. CDR1 and CDR2 (germline): MDHEN, SYDVKM. The CDR3 loop reads CASSSPGLGNEKLFF. In DNA form, the CDR3 reads TGTGCCAGCAGTTCCCCAGGGTTGGGTAATGAAAAACTGTTTTTT.

The chain is built from TRBV3-1 and TRBJ2-7, with D tentatively TRBD1 (5 bases). The V gene's germline CDR1 is LGHDT and CDR2 YNNKEL (reference sequence). There are 15 residues in the CDR3. Trimming pared 1 base from V and 0 bases from J, leaving 10 bases between. CDR3 loop: CASSQGREDSYEQYF. CDR3 DNA sequence: TGTGCCAGCAGCCAAGGCAGGGAAGACTCCTACGAGCAGTACTTC.

Ten or more counts support this clonotype. V gene TRBV27 combines with J gene TRBJ2-7, with D possibly being TRBD1 or TRBD2 (6 bases each). CDR3 size: 17 residues. Germline V CDR1 and CDR2: MNHEY, SMNVEV (reference sequence). Trimming pared 0 bases from V and 0 bases from J, leaving 15 bases between. CDR3 sequence (DNA): TGTGCCAGCAGTTTATCGCGGGACAATCGGGGCTCCTACGAGCAGTACTTC. Amino acid sequence: CASSLSRDNRGSYEQYF.

This clonotype was seen only a few times. The chain couples TRBV28 to TRBJ1-5; D is perhaps TRBD1 (6 bases). Germline V lookup: CDR1 MDHEN, CDR2 SYDVKM. Trimming cost V 5 bases and J 0 bases, with 26 bases left between them. The CDR3 loop spans 20 amino acids. CDR3 amino acids: CASSPRRSGARVYSNQPQHF. The CDR3 region has the DNA TGTGCCAGCAGTCCCCGAAGATCGGGGGCGCGTGTTTATAGCAATCAGCCCCAGCATTTT. The full variable domain, its missing parts supplied by reference TRBV28 and TRBJ1-5, is DVKVTQSSRYLVKRTGEKVFLECVQDMDHENMFWYRQDPGLGLRLIYFSYDVKMKEKGDIPEGYSVSREKKERFSLILESASTNQTSMYLCASSPRRSGARVYSNQPQHFGDGTRLSIL.

A remark on this clonotype: An end of the junction differs from the germline gene, which may be a read error. The CDR3 reads CASSASTRKNIQYF. CDR3 DNA: TGTGCCAGCAGCGCCTCAACAAGGAAAAACATTCAATACTTC. The chain employs TRBV5-5 and TRBJ2-4; D remains unclear. Germline loops: CDR1 SGHKS, CDR2 YYEKEE (reference sequence). The CDR3 runs 14 residues.

The sample holds a few counts of this clonotype. The chain uses TRBV29-1 and TRBJ1-2; D remains ambiguous. Germline V lookup: CDR1 SQVTM, CDR2 ANQGSEA. The V end lost 0 bases, the J end lost 5 bases, and 13 bases lay between the germline ends. This CDR3 is 14 amino acids long. The CDR3 coding sequence is TGCAGCGTTGAAGATCCTCAAGACCGTTATGGCTACACCTTC. Residues: CSVEDPQDRYGYTF.

This clonotype was counted at least ten times. The J gene is TRBJ2-1, the V gene TRBV7-8, with no clear D. Germline CDR1 and CDR2: SGHVS and FQNEAQ. With 0 bases removed from V and 4 bases from J, the gap between germline ends came to 13 bases. CDR3 length: 16 amino acids. The DNA for the CDR3 is TGTGCCAGCAGCTTAGCCGACCTGACTGTTTACAATGAGCAGTTCTTC. Its translation is CASSLADLTVYNEQFF.

J is TRBJ1-4 and V is TRBV7-9, with 7 nucleotides matching TRBD1. Germline CDR1 reads SEHNR; CDR2 reads FQNEAQ (reference sequence). With V trimmed by 2 bases and J by 8 bases, 8 bases remained unmatched. The CDR3 sequence is 15 residues long. CDR3 sequence (DNA): TGTGCCAGCAGCTTACCCAGGGGGGTCGAAGAAAAACTGTTTTTT. Encoded protein: CASSLPRGVEEKLFF.

The gene calls are TRBV6-5 and TRBJ1-6; 9 nucleotides match TRBD1. Trimming cost V 1 base and J 9 bases; bases outside gene matches: 13. Per the germline V gene, CDR1 is MNHEY and CDR2 is SVGAGI. CDR3 length: 18 amino acids. CDR3 in amino acids: CASSYWAGTGTWISPLHF. CDR3 in DNA: TGTGCCAGCAGTTACTGGGCCGGGACAGGGACATGGATTTCACCCCTCCACTTT.

This clonotype showed up just a few times. The chain carries TRBV7-9 and TRBJ2-7, with a weak D call TRBD2 (6 bases). Germline CDR1 reads SEHNR; CDR2 reads FQNEAQ (reference sequence). V was trimmed by 1 base and J by 0 bases, leaving 10 bases between them. The CDR3 totals 15 residues. The CDR3 DNA sequence: TGTGCCAGCAGCTTAGGGGGCGGGAACTCCTACGAGCAGTACTTC. Its protein product is CASSLGGGNSYEQYF.

The V and J genes are TRBV30 and TRBJ1-4; D is ambiguous. The CDR3 is 13 residues long. CDR1 is GTSNPN, CDR2 SVGIG, per germline (reference sequence). Trimming removed 8 bases at V and 3 bases at J, with 13 bases between. The CDR3 here is CAAMSHSNEKLFF. In DNA form, the CDR3 reads TGTGCCGCAATGAGTCACTCTAATGAAAAACTGTTTTTT.

This clonotype was detected a few times. V usage is TRBV2 and J usage is TRBJ1-1; TRBD1 agrees at 7 bases. V lost 6 bases, J lost 4 bases, and 5 bases stayed unmatched. Germline CDR1 reads SNHLY; CDR2 reads FYNNEI. The CDR3 loop spans 13 amino acids. This CDR3 reads CASRITGATEAFF. The CDR3 nucleotides read TGTGCCAGCAGGATTACAGGGGCCACTGAAGCTTTCTTT.

This clonotype was picked up many times. This rearrangement joins TRBV6-2 or TRBV6-3 to TRBJ1-2, with a weak D call TRBD1 (5 bases). Trimming cost V 4 bases and J 0 bases, with 6 bases left between them. The CDR3 has 13 residues. Per germline, CDR1 MNHEY and CDR2 SVGEGT. CDR3 nucleotides: TGTGCCAGCAGTTGGGGACCTAACTATGGCTACACCTTC. Translation: CASSWGPNYGYTF.

This clonotype was found a few times. The chain uses TRBV13 and TRBJ1-3; D gene unclear. The CDR3 consists of 15 residues. Germline CDR1 is PRHDT and CDR2 is FYEKMQ (reference sequence). The V end was cut by 3 bases, the J end by 0 bases, with 9 bases between. DNA for the CDR3: TGTGCCAGCAGCTTTTCACAGTTCTCTGGAAACACCATATATTTT. Translation: CASSFSQFSGNTIYF.

The V gene is TRBV10-2, the J gene TRBJ2-7, with 11 positions matching TRBD1. Germline CDR1 reads WSHSY; CDR2 reads SAAADI. This CDR3 is 16 amino acids long. With V trimmed by 0 bases and J by 3 bases, 4 bases remained unmatched. The CDR3: CASSESIGTGGYEQYF. The CDR3 bases are TGCGCCAGCAGTGAGTCGATCGGGACAGGGGGCTACGAGCAGTACTTC.

The rearrangement uses TRBV27 and TRBJ1-2, with TRBD1 matching 10 bases. The CDR3 totals 15 residues. V lost 3 bases and J lost 4; bases outside the gene matches: 5. CDR1 is MNHEY and CDR2 is SMNVEV in the germline V gene (reference sequence). This CDR3 is CASSFRQGAFYGYTF. CDR3 in DNA: TGTGCCAGCAGTTTTCGACAGGGGGCTTTCTATGGCTACACCTTC.

This clonotype has only a few counts. The chain employs TRBV6-1 and TRBJ1-2; 8 bases agree with TRBD1. Germline V lookup: CDR1 MNHNS, CDR2 SASEGT. With V trimmed by 6 bases and J by 8 bases, 5 bases remained unmatched. The CDR3 loop spans 12 amino acids. CDR3 in amino acids: CASSATGVGYTF. The CDR3 region has the DNA TGTGCCAGCAGCGCGACAGGGGTCGGCTACACCTTC.

This clonotype came up a few times. The rearrangement joins TRBV19 to TRBJ2-1; 9 positions match TRBD2. Germline CDR1 and CDR2: LNHDA and SQIVND (reference sequence). The CDR3 loop spans 14 amino acids. V lost 7 bases and J lost 8; bases outside the gene matches: 9. The CDR3 region is CASTGGREGYEQFF. As DNA, the CDR3 is TGTGCCAGTACAGGGGGGCGGGAGGGCTATGAGCAGTTCTTC.

This clonotype was detected a few times. The chain uses TRBV20-1 and TRBJ2-7, with D maybe TRBD2 (6 bases). The germline V gene encodes CDR1 DFQATT and CDR2 SNEGSKA (reference sequence). There are 13 residues in the CDR3. Trimming removed 3 bases from V and 7 bases from J, with 16 bases in between. CDR3: CSASTDFGSEQYF. DNA for the CDR3: TGCAGTGCTAGTACGGACTTCGGGAGTGAGCAGTACTTC.

This clonotype was seen a handful of times. The chain links TRBV5-1 to TRBJ2-1, with 7 bases identical to TRBD2. CDR1 is SGHRS, CDR2 YFSETQ, per germline. The junction had 4 bases not matched to a gene; V was cut back by 2 bases and J by 5 bases. The CDR3 consists of 14 residues. This CDR3 reads CASSFLSGDNEQFF. CDR3 DNA: TGCGCCAGCAGCTTTTTAAGCGGGGACAATGAGCAGTTCTTC.

In its sample, this clonotype was seen many times. The chain has TRBV12-3 or TRBV12-4 and TRBJ2-1; 14 bases agree with TRBD2. Trimming at V came to 6 bases and at J to 1 base, leaving 8 bases not matched to a gene. The CDR3 is made up of 18 amino acids. CDR3 DNA sequence: TGTGCCAGCAGCGCCGGACTAGCGGGAGGAAGATCCTACAATGAGCAGTTCTTC. Translated, it gives CASSAGLAGGRSYNEQFF.

The table lists this clonotype with many counts. V and J are TRBV5-1 and TRBJ2-3; 7 nucleotides agree with TRBD1. Germline loops: CDR1 SGHRS, CDR2 YFSETQ. V lost 7 bases to trimming and J lost 0 bases; unmatched junction nucleotides: 2. The CDR3 totals 13 residues. CDR3: CASRQGSTDTQYF. Written as DNA, the CDR3 is TGCGCCAGCCGACAGGGAAGCACAGATACGCAGTATTTT.

This clonotype was counted a few times. The V and J genes are TRBV20-1 and TRBJ1-3, with D uncertain. Germline values: CDR1 DFQATT, CDR2 SNEGSKA (reference sequence). The CDR3 is 11 amino acids. V lost 5 bases, J lost 6 bases, and 8 bases lay in between. CDR3 amino acids: CSALGTNTIYF. CDR3 nucleotide sequence: TGCAGTGCTCTGGGTACAAACACCATATATTTT.

The V call is TRBV28, the J call TRBJ2-3; unclear D gene. Trimming left V 11 bases short and J 2 bases short, with 11 bases between. In germline, CDR1 is MDHEN, CDR2 SYDVKM. The CDR3 runs 12 residues. This chain's CDR3 is CAAGSDTDTQYF. The DNA for the CDR3 is TGTGCCGCCGGTTCCGACACAGATACGCAGTATTTT.

This clonotype showed up just a few times. The J gene is TRBJ2-7, the V gene TRBV5-1; a weak D match, TRBD2 (7 bases). Germline V gene data show CDR1 as SGHRS and CDR2 as YFSETQ. The CDR3 runs to 16 residues. Trimming shortened V by 4 bases and J by 2 bases, and 19 bases separated the two germline ends. The CDR3 region is CASSLGGGSGTYEQYF. Written as DNA, the CDR3 is TGCGCCAGCAGCCTGGGGGGCGGGAGTGGAACCTACGAGCAGTACTTC.

The chain combines TRBV7-9 with TRBJ2-1, with a tentative D call TRBD2 (5 bases). Trimming cost V 5 bases and J 15 bases, with 17 bases left between them. This CDR3 comprises 12 residues. Looked up from germline, CDR1 is SEHNR and CDR2 is FQNEAQ (reference sequence). CDR3 coding DNA: TGTGCCAGCAGCAAACTAGGAAGGGCGCGGTTCTTC. Protein sequence: CASSKLGRARFF.

The V call is TRBV5-5, the J call TRBJ1-4; 10 bases fit TRBD1. J lost 5 bases, V lost 5 bases, and 6 bases had no gene match. In germline, CDR1 is SGHKS, CDR2 YYEKEE (reference sequence). The CDR3 spans 15 residues. CDR3 sequence: CASSFLGQGNEKLFF. DNA of the CDR3: TGTGCCAGCAGTTTTCTGGGACAGGGGAATGAAAAACTGTTTTTT.